Below are 26 T cell receptor beta chains sequenced from a single sample in a study of cytomegalovirus exposure and HLA in healthy donors. The PCR made use of 60 Vbeta and 13 Jbeta primers. TCRdb's table, derived via immunoSEQ multiplex PCR, lists solely in-frame clones and lacks some. The sample records fewer than 150,000 clones, around 77% being singletons. The sequencing sample was made of PBMCs. Every receptor here comes from a human donor in good health.

The chain is built from TRBV28 and TRBJ1-4, with 7 positions matching TRBD1. This CDR3 comprises 14 residues. The junction had 9 bases not matched to a gene; V was cut back by 7 bases and J by 7 bases. CDR1 is MDHEN, CDR2 SYDVKM, per germline. The CDR3, as DNA: TGTGCCAGCACCCTGCAGGGGGGCGGTGAAAAACTGTTTTTT. This codes for CASTLQGGGEKLFF.

A few counts support this clone. The gene calls are TRBV7-9 and TRBJ2-1; 9 bases line up with TRBD2. This CDR3 spans 14 amino acids. The germline CDR1 and CDR2 sequences are SEHNR and FQNEAQ (reference sequence). The ends lost 11 bases at V and 8 bases at J; junction bases unmatched: 13. CDR3 region: CAVSGGMTSDEQFF. CDR3 sequence (DNA): TGTGCCGTCAGCGGGGGGATGACTTCGGATGAGCAGTTCTTC.

The V gene is TRBV6-6, the J gene TRBJ1-5; D is possibly TRBD1 (5 bases). V lost 2 bases and J 5 bases, leaving 7 bases between the germline ends. Per the germline V gene, CDR1 is MNHNY and CDR2 is SVGAGI (reference sequence). The CDR3 loop spans 13 amino acids. The CDR3 region is CASSYGRDQPQHF. CDR3 DNA sequence: TGTGCCAGCAGTTACGGCAGGGATCAGCCCCAGCATTTT.

The CDR3 DNA sequence: TGTGCCAGCAGTCTCAAGTCTAGCGGGAGTACCTACGAGCAGTACTTC. It specifies CASSLKSSGSTYEQYF. The chain employs TRBV28 and TRBJ2-7, with 10 positions matching TRBD2. The CDR3 runs 16 residues. Trimming removed 5 bases from V and 2 bases from J; junction bases left unmatched: 9. CDR1 is MDHEN and CDR2 is SYDVKM in the germline V gene.

The chain uses TRBV5-4 and TRBJ1-2, with D possibly being TRBD1 (5 bases). V was pared by 4 bases and J by 0 bases, with 16 bases between. The CDR3 is made up of 16 amino acids. CDR1 is SGHNT and CDR2 is YYREEE in the germline V gene (reference sequence). CDR3 DNA sequence: TGTGCCAGCAGCAGGGATGTGACAGCTCCTAACTATGGCTACACCTTC. As protein: CASSRDVTAPNYGYTF.

This chain joins TRBV30 and TRBJ2-7, with a weak D call TRBD2 (5 bases). The CDR3 is 16 residues long. Germline-derived CDR1 and CDR2 are GTSNPN and SVGIG (reference sequence). Deletions cut 5 bases from V and 3 bases from J, with 23 bases between. CDR3 sequence reads: CAWASPHTSPGYEQYF. DNA of the CDR3: TGTGCCTGGGCCTCCCCTCATACTAGTCCTGGCTACGAGCAGTACTTC.

This chain uses TRBV5-1 with TRBJ1-2; possibly TRBD1 for D (6 bases). CDR1 and CDR2 from the germline V gene are SGHRS and YFSETQ. This CDR3 contains 15 residues. V gave up 0 bases and J gave up 6 bases, with 15 bases separating them. CDR3 sequence reads: CASSLGAQGLNGYTF. The CDR3 nucleotides are TGCGCCAGCAGCTTGGGGGCGCAGGGGCTTAATGGCTACACCTTC.

This clone was picked up one time. This chain uses TRBV27 with TRBJ2-6; 7 bases fit TRBD1. CDR3 length equals 15 residues. CDR1 is MNHEY, CDR2 SMNVEV, per germline (reference sequence). V lost 11 bases to trimming and J lost 0 bases; unmatched junction nucleotides: 7. CDR3 in DNA: TGTGCCTCGTGGGCAGGGGGCTCTGGGGCCAACGTCCTGACTTTC. Translation gives CASWAGGSGANVLTF.

This sequence joins TRBV4-1 and TRBJ2-1; D gene unclear. V lost 0 bases and J lost 4, with 10 bases in between. The CDR3 runs to 15 residues. Germline CDR1 and CDR2: MGHRA and YSYEKL. The CDR3 here is CASSQEFTRYNEQFF. DNA for the CDR3: TGCGCCAGCAGCCAAGAGTTCACTCGGTACAATGAGCAGTTCTTC.

The chain is built from TRBV11-2 and TRBJ1-4; the D gene is possibly TRBD1 (6 bases). This CDR3 spans 15 amino acids. Between the trimmed V and J ends, which lost 1 base and 8 bases, there was a span of 14 bases. Germline-derived CDR1 and CDR2 are SGHAT and FQNNGV. The CDR3 sequence is CASSLGAGAREKLFF. The DNA for the CDR3 is TGTGCCAGCAGCTTAGGCGCGGGGGCTCGAGAAAAACTGTTTTTT.

This chain uses TRBV5-4 with TRBJ1-5; TRBD1 matches 7 bases. The CDR3 is made up of 14 amino acids. With V trimmed by 4 bases and J by 2 bases, 3 bases remained unmatched. Germline values: CDR1 SGHNT, CDR2 YYREEE (reference sequence). This CDR3 reads CASSLGTGNQPQHF. CDR3 bases: TGTGCCAGCAGCCTCGGGACAGGCAATCAGCCCCAGCATTTT.

V gene TRBV19 combines with J gene TRBJ2-2, with no clear D. The CDR3 runs 13 residues. Trimming pared 7 bases from V and 3 bases from J, leaving 9 bases between. Germline CDR1 LNHDA, CDR2 SQIVND (reference sequence). The CDR3 DNA sequence: TGTGCCAGTACCGCGCCGTACACCGGGGAGCTGTTTTTT. Translating gives CASTAPYTGELFF.

The chain combines TRBV11-2 with TRBJ2-1; TRBD2 matches at 9 bases. Trimming removed 4 bases from V and 4 bases from J; junction bases left unmatched: 11. Germline V gives CDR1 SGHAT, CDR2 FQNNGV. The CDR3 runs 17 residues. In DNA, the CDR3 is TGTGCCAGCAGCTCGGTAGCGGGAGAGAGTGGGTACAATGAGCAGTTCTTC. The encoded protein is CASSSVAGESGYNEQFF.

The chain employs TRBV21-1 and TRBJ2-6; whether TRBD1, the table's D call, matches the DNA was not checked. TRBV21-1 is assigned pseudogene status. This CDR3 comprises 17 residues. In nucleotides, the CDR3 is TGTGCCAGCAGCAAACGTCGGCAGGGGTCTGGGGCCAACGTCCTGACTTTC. As protein: CASSKRRQGSGANVLTF.

The rearrangement links TRBV4-1 to TRBJ1-4; D possibly corresponds to TRBD1 (6 bases). V was cut by 2 bases and J by 5 bases, with 12 bases left in between. Germline CDR1 is MGHRA and CDR2 is YSYEKL. The CDR3 covers 15 residues. CDR3 loop: CASSQRTGQNEKLFF. In nucleotides, the CDR3 is TGCGCCAGCAGCCAACGGACGGGACAAAATGAAAAACTGTTTTTT.

The V gene is TRBV23-1, the J gene TRBJ1-4; 8 bases are a match to TRBD1. TRBV23-1 is treated as an ORF (open reading frame) with a function not yet certain. CDR3 size: 15 residues. V lost 3 bases, J lost 8 bases, and 8 bases stayed unmatched. The DNA of the CDR3 is TGCGCCAGCAGTCATTTCTCAGGGGGCGTCGAAAAACTGTTTTTT. This codes for CASSHFSGGVEKLFF.

This clone was counted a few times. The rearrangement links TRBV25-1 to TRBJ2-5, with TRBD1 identical over 7 bases. The CDR3 is 15 residues long. The junction had 5 bases not matched to a gene; V was cut back by 2 bases and J by 2 bases. From germline, CDR1 is MGHDK and CDR2 SYGVNS. The CDR3 DNA follows: TGTGCCAGCAGTGAAACGGGACAGAAACAAGAGACCCAGTACTTC. Encoded protein: CASSETGQKQETQYF.

The chain has TRBV27 and TRBJ2-1; D not resolved. The V end was cut by 0 bases, the J end by 10 bases, with 10 bases between. From germline, CDR1 is MNHEY and CDR2 SMNVEV (reference sequence). The CDR3 sequence is 13 residues long. Written as DNA, the CDR3 is TGTGCCAGCAGTTTATCTAGCCTGAGGGAGCAGTTCTTC. It is translated as CASSLSSLREQFF.

The V call is TRBV5-1, the J call TRBJ1-5; 8 bases match TRBD1. V trimming: 1 base; J trimming: 5 bases; junction bases outside the gene matches: 5. The germline CDR1 and CDR2 sequences are SGHRS and YFSETQ. The CDR3 consists of 15 residues. The CDR3 loop reads CASSLRTGTDQPQHF. DNA for the CDR3: TGCGCCAGCAGCTTGAGGACAGGGACGGATCAGCCCCAGCATTTT.

This rearrangement joins TRBV6-5 to TRBJ1-2, with TRBD1 identical over 8 bases. In germline, CDR1 is MNHEY, CDR2 SVGAGI. The CDR3 consists of 13 residues. V shed 7 bases, J shed 6 bases, and the junction held 7 bases outside the gene matches. This CDR3 reads CASTLGTGDGYTF. The DNA of the CDR3 is TGTGCCAGCACCCTAGGGACAGGTGATGGCTACACCTTC.

The chain uses TRBV2 and TRBJ1-2; D gene uncertain. The CDR3 contains 13 residues. From germline, CDR1 is SNHLY and CDR2 FYNNEI. V dropped 7 bases and J dropped 8 bases, with 17 bases sitting between them. Written as DNA, the CDR3 is TGTGCCAGCACCTCCGGGGTCTATGGGGGCTACACCTTC. It specifies CASTSGVYGGYTF.

The genes are TRBV11-2 and TRBJ2-3, with a weak D call TRBD1 (6 bases). Per the germline V gene, CDR1 is SGHAT and CDR2 is FQNNGV. The ends were cut back, 2 bases at V and 0 bases at J, with 15 bases in the middle. The CDR3 runs to 17 residues. The CDR3 DNA reads TGTGCCAGCAGCTTATTGGCGACAGGATCTAGCACAGATACGCAGTATTTT. It yields the protein CASSLLATGSSTDTQYF.

The DNA for the CDR3 is TGTGCCAGCTCACCAGGGTTGGAGCAGCCCCAGCATTTT. It is translated as CASSPGLEQPQHF. This chain links TRBV18 with TRBJ1-5; the D is unclear. Trimming left V 2 bases short and J 7 bases short, with 9 bases between. The V gene's germline CDR1 is KGHSH and CDR2 LQKENI. The CDR3 consists of 13 residues.

The chain employs TRBV7-2 and TRBJ2-7, with TRBD2 as a possible D gene (5 bases). CDR1 is SGHTA and CDR2 is FQGNSA in the germline V gene. V was shortened by 5 bases and J by 2 bases, with 16 bases between the two germline ends. The CDR3 contains 15 residues. CDR3 in DNA: TGTGCCAGCAGCGGCCTTTGGCTAGCTACCTACGAGCAGTACTTC. Its protein is CASSGLWLATYEQYF.

This chain uses TRBV19 with TRBJ1-2; TRBD1 matches 7 bases. The V gene end was trimmed by 5 bases and the J gene end by 3 bases; junction bases not matched to a gene: 9. This CDR3 is 15 amino acids long. Germline V gene lookup returns CDR1 LNHDA and CDR2 SQIVND (reference sequence). CDR3 loop: CASSPAGQPHYGYTF. Here the CDR3 DNA reads TGTGCCAGTAGTCCCGCGGGACAGCCTCACTATGGCTACACCTTC.

The V and J genes are TRBV5-1 and TRBJ1-1, with 9 bases that match TRBD1. Losses at the gene ends were 5 bases for V and 1 base for J; bases not matched to a gene: 3. This CDR3 has 14 residues. Germline V CDR1 and CDR2: SGHRS, YFSETQ. CDR3 nucleotides: TGCGCCAGCAGATCGACAGGGGGGAACACTGAAGCTTTCTTT. Its translation: CASRSTGGNTEAFF. Drawing the rest from reference TRBV5-1 and TRBJ1-1, the complete variable domain is KAGVTQTPRYLIKTRGQQVTLSCSPISGHRSVSWYQQTPGQGLQFLFEYFSETQRNKGNFPGRFSGRQFSNSRSEMNVSTLELGDSALYLCASRSTGGNTEAFFGQGTRLTVV.